A selection of T cell receptor beta chains follows, all from one sample in a study of long-term antiretroviral therapy in people with HIV. Only in-frame clones appear in the TCRdb table, and some are missing; sequencing was by immunoSEQ multiplex PCR. The repertoire includes 25,000 to 40,000 clones, 95% to 96% of them detected once, and roughly 2.3% sits in the top ten. Sequenced here: unsorted PBMCs, sampled approximately 6.6 years after starting antiretroviral therapy. These receptors originate from a man younger than 40 with HIV. Both conserved end residues are part of each CDR3. A D gene is named only where the DNA matches it firmly. Some rows have no size entry. The others give once, few or many, or a class for an expanded clone.

d_gene,abundance,v_gene,j_gene,CDR3nt,CDR3aa
TRBD1,.,TRBV30,TRBJ1-4,TGTGCCTGCAGACAGGGGGCTGAAAAACTGTTTTTT,CACRQGAEKLFF
.,.,TRBV5-4,TRBJ2-5,TGTGCCAGCAGCTGGAGAGCGAGCCAAGAGACCCAGTACTTC,CASSWRASQETQYF
.,.,TRBV19,TRBJ2-5,TGTGCCAGTAGTACGGTTGAGGCTGGTGGGACCCAGTACTTC,CASSTVEAGGTQYF
.,.,TRBV27,TRBJ1-1,TGTGCCAGCAACATCCCGGGGGATCAAGCTTTCTTT,CASNIPGDQAFF
.,.,TRBV9,TRBJ1-2,TGTGCCAGCAGCGTAGGACAGACCCCTAACTATGGCTACACCTTC,CASSVGQTPNYGYTF
TRBD2,.,TRBV2,TRBJ2-3,TGTGCCAGCAGTGGTACTAGCGGGAGCGCAGATACGCAGTATTTT,CASSGTSGSADTQYF
.,.,TRBV15,TRBJ1-6,TGTGCCACCAGCGGCGGGCGCTCACCCCTCCACTTT,CATSGGRSPLHF
.,.,TRBV25-1,TRBJ2-7,TGTGCCAGCAGGGGGATAACACGATCTCAGTACTTC,CASRGITRSQYF
TRBD1,.,TRBV4-3,TRBJ2-7,TGCGCCAGCAGCCAAGATCCGACAGGGGCTTGGTACGAGCAGTACTTC,CASSQDPTGAWYEQYF
.,.,TRBV6-1,TRBJ2-5,TGTGCCAGCAGTGAAAGGGGAGAGACCCAGTACTTC,CASSERGETQYF
.,.,TRBV2,TRBJ1-2,TGTGCCAGCAGGAGGACAGATAACTATGGCTACACCTTC,CASRRTDNYGYTF
.,.,TRBV18,TRBJ1-1,TGTGCCAGCTCACCACAAATGAACACTGAAGCTTTCTTT,CASSPQMNTEAFF
TRBD2,.,TRBV7-3,TRBJ2-1,TGTGCCAGCAGCTTAATCCCCGCCGGACTAGCGGTAGCCTCCTACAATGAGCAGTTCTTC,CASSLIPAGLAVASYNEQFF
TRBD2,.,TRBV5-6,TRBJ2-3,TGTGCCAGCAGCTTCGGACTAGCGGGAGGGGGTTGGGCAGATACGCAGTATTTT,CASSFGLAGGGWADTQYF
TRBD1,.,TRBV7-3,TRBJ2-1,TGTGCCAGCAGCTTAGGAGAGACAGGGGCGGATGAGCAGTTCTTC,CASSLGETGADEQFF
.,.,TRBV11-2,TRBJ2-2,TGTGCCAGCAGCTTAGCCGGATTTGGGAACACCGGGGAGCTGTTTTTT,CASSLAGFGNTGELFF
.,.,TRBV11-2,TRBJ2-7,TGTGCCAGCAGCTACCCGGGACATGACTACGAGCAGTACTTC,CASSYPGHDYEQYF
.,.,TRBV4-3,TRBJ2-2,TGCGCCAGCAGCCAAGAAGCGCCGAACACCGGGGAGCTGTTTTTT,CASSQEAPNTGELFF
.,.,TRBV27,TRBJ1-4,TGTGCCAGCAGTTTATGTCTCTGCCAGACCTGGGTAAGAAAACTGTTTTTT,CASSLCLCQTWVRKLFF
.,.,TRBV2,TRBJ1-1,TGTGCCAGCAGTGTTGCCGATGGGGGGACTGAAGCTTTCTTT,CASSVADGGTEAFF
.,.,TRBV18,TRBJ2-5,TGTGCCAGCTCACCACCGAGCCTTCAAGAGACCCAGTACTTC,CASSPPSLQETQYF
.,once,TRBV19,TRBJ1-1,TGTGCCAGTAGTATGGGTGGGCTCAGATATATGAACACTGAAGCTTTCTTT,CASSMGGLRYMNTEAFF
.,.,TRBV11-2,TRBJ2-1,TGTGCCAGCAGCGCCCGGGGGAGCTCCTACAATGAGCAGTTCTTC,CASSARGSSYNEQFF
.,.,TRBV27,TRBJ1-2,TGTGCCAGCAGTTTATATAGGGGCTTTGGCTACACCTTC,CASSLYRGFGYTF
TRBD1,.,TRBV4-2,TRBJ2-3,TGTGCCAGCAGCCCTAGGACAGGGGCGAGGAGCACAGATACGCAGTATTTT,CASSPRTGARSTDTQYF
.,.,TRBV19,TRBJ2-7,TGTGCCAGTAGTAGCCCCAGGGGAATCTCCTACGAGCAGTACTTC,CASSSPRGISYEQYF
.,once,TRBV2,TRBJ1-5,TGTGCCAGCAGTCCACACCGGGGACATGAGGAAAGTAGCAATCAGCCCCAGCATTTT,CASSPHRGHEESSNQPQHF
TRBD1,once,TRBV4-3,TRBJ1-2,TGCGCCAGCAGCCAAGTGGGACAGTGGGGCTACACCTTC,CASSQVGQWGYTF
.,.,TRBV7-8,TRBJ1-1,TGTGCCAGCAGCCCCTGGGACACAAACACTGAAGCTTTCTTT,CASSPWDTNTEAFF
.,.,TRBV7-9,TRBJ2-6,TGTGCCAGCAGCCCCACGGGGGCTGGGGCCAACGTCCTGACTTTC,CASSPTGAGANVLTF
TRBD2,.,TRBV7-8,TRBJ2-2,TGTGCCAGCAGCTTAGAATCCCTAGCGGGGGTAGCCGGGGAGCTGTTTTTT,CASSLESLAGVAGELFF
.,.,TRBV15,TRBJ2-2,TGTGCCACCAGCAGAGATCCCACCGGGGAGCTGTTTTTT,CATSRDPTGELFF
.,.,TRBV7-2,TRBJ2-2,TGTGCCAGCAGCTTTTGGGGGGCGAACACCGGGGAGCTGTTTTTT,CASSFWGANTGELFF
TRBD2,.,TRBV5-6,TRBJ2-7,TGTGCCAGCAGCTTGCTGCTAGCGGGATCCTACGAGCAGTACTTC,CASSLLLAGSYEQYF
TRBD2,.,TRBV4-3,TRBJ2-3,TGCGCCAGCAGCCAAGATAGTATGGGAGGGGATACGCAGTATTTT,CASSQDSMGGDTQYF
TRBD2,once,TRBV4-3,TRBJ2-5,TGCGCCAGCAGCCAAGAGTTGGGGACTAGAGTGACCCAGTACTTC,CASSQELGTRVTQYF
.,.,TRBV19,TRBJ1-2,TGTGCCAGTAGTATAGACCCGACAGGTCCCTATGGCTACACCTTC,CASSIDPTGPYGYTF
.,.,TRBV19,TRBJ1-2,TGTGCCAGTGGATTTCCCAGGGTCGATGGCTACACCTTC,CASGFPRVDGYTF
.,.,TRBV5-5,TRBJ1-5,TGTGCCAGCAGCTTGGTCGCTGCTGTGCAGGCGAATCAGCCCCAGCATTTT,CASSLVAAVQANQPQHF
.,.,TRBV6-5,TRBJ2-5,TGTGCCAGCAGTTACTTCGGGGGTCAGACCCAGTACTTC,CASSYFGGQTQYF
TRBD1,once,TRBV18,TRBJ1-1,TGTGCCAGCTCACCACGTCAGGGGGGGTTTGGGAACACTGAAGCTTTCTTT,CASSPRQGGFGNTEAFF
.,.,TRBV27,TRBJ1-2,TGTGCCAGCACCCTCGTCCAGGGTCAGGACTATGGCTACACCTTC,CASTLVQGQDYGYTF
.,.,TRBV5-1,TRBJ2-7,TGCGCCAGCAGCACCCTAGGCATTCCTTACGAGCAGTACTTC,CASSTLGIPYEQYF
.,once,TRBV11-2,TRBJ2-3,TGTGCCAGCAGCCTACGAGGCCCATTTTGGGAAGATACGCAGTATTTT,CASSLRGPFWEDTQYF